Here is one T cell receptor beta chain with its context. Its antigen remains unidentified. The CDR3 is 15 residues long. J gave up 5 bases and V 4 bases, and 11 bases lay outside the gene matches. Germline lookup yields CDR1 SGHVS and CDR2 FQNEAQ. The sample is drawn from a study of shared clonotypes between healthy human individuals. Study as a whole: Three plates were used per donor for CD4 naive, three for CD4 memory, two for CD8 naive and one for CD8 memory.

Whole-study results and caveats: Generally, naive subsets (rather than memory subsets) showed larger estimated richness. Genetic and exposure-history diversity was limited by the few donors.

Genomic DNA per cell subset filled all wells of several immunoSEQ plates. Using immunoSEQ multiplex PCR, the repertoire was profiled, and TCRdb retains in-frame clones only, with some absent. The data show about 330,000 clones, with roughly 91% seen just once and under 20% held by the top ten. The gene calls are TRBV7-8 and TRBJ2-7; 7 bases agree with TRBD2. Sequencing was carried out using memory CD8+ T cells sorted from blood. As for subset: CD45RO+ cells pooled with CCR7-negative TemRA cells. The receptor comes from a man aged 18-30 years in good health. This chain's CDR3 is CASSYHSAGVDEQYF. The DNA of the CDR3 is TGTGCCAGCAGCTATCACTCCGCGGGAGTAGACGAGCAGTACTTC.